Included here is one T cell receptor beta chain sequence, with context. The CDR3 runs 15 residues. Germline lookup yields CDR1 SGHRS and CDR2 YFSETQ. Unmatched junction bases numbered 4, after V lost 4 bases and J lost 0 bases. These data belong to a study of blood T cell repertoires in COVID-19. Turning to the study itself: PBMCs, B-cell-depleted T cells, or T cells provided the cDNA or gDNA that made up the material.

Clones were sequenced by immunoSEQ multiplex PCR, and TCRdb holds only the in-frame ones, with some missing. The data show approximately 190,000 clones, around 81% seen once. The chain links TRBV5-1 to TRBJ2-3, with 8 bases that match TRBD1. Material: PBMCs or T cells enriched from blood (not recorded which). This sequence originates from a man aged 40-49 years who had recovered from COVID-19. CDR3 in amino acids: CASSQGAFSTDTQYF. In nucleotides, the CDR3 is TGCGCCAGCAGCCAGGGGGCGTTTAGCACAGATACGCAGTATTTT.